This T cell receptor beta chain was recovered during a study of PD-1 blockade in classical Hodgkin lymphoma. Time point denoted: cycle 4 day 1 (C4D1), after about 6 weeks of nivolumab. Relapses following autologous stem cell transplantation were seen in all patients, with brentuximab vedotin exposure varying. The assay was immunoSEQ multiplex PCR, and TCRdb's table has in-frame clones only and misses some. The sample has around 20,000 clones; over 70% are singletons. Germline loops: CDR1 SNHLY, CDR2 FYNNEI. The V and J ends lost 2 bases and 4 bases respectively, with 2 bases between them. The CDR3 covers 11 residues.

The gene calls are TRBV2 and TRBJ1-1; D is unresolved. The sample was peripheral blood mononuclear cells (PBMCs), taken before the fourth cycle of nivolumab. This clonotype was obtained from a human donor with classical Hodgkin lymphoma. In DNA form, the CDR3 reads TGTGCCAGCAGTGAAACCACTGAAGCTTTCTTT. Translated: CASSETTEAFF.